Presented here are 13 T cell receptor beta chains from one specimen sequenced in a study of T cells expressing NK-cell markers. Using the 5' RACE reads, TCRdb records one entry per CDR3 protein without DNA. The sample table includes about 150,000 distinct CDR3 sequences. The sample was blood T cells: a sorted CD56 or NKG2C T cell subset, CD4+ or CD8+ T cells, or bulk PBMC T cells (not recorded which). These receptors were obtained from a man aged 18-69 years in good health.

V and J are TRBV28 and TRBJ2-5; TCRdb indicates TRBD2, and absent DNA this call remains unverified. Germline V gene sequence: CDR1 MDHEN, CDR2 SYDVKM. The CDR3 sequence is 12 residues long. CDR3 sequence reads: CASTVGSGPQYF.

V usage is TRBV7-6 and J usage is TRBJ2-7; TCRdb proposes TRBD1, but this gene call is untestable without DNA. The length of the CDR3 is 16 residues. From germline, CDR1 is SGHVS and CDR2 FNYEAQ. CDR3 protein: CASSQTGQGTGYEQYF. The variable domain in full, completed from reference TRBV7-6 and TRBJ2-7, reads GAGVSQSPRYKVTKRGQDVALRCDPISGHVSLYWYRQALGQGPEFLTYFNYEAQQDKSGLPNDRFSAERPEGSISTLTIQRTEQRDSAMYRCASSQTGQGTGYEQYFGPGTRLTVT.

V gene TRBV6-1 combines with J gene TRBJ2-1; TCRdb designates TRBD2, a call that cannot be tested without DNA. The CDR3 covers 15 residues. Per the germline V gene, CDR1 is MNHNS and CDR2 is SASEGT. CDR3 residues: CASSEDREAYNEQFF.

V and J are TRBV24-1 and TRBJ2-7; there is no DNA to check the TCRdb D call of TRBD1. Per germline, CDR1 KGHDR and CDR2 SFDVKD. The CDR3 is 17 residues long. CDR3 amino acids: CATSDSGTHKCTYEQYF.

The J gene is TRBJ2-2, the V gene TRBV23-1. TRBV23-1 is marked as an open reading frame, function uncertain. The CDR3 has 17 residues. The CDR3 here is CASSQSVWAANTGELFF.

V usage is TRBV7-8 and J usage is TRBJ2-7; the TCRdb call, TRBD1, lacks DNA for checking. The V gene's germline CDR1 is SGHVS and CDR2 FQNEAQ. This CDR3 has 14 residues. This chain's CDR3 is CASSQRGVTDEQYF.

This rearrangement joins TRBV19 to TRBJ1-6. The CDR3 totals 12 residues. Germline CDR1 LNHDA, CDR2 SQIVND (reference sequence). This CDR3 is CASREDNSPLHF.

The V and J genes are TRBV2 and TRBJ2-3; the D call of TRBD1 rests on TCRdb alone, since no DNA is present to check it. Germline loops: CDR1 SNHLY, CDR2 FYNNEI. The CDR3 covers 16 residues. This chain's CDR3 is CASDLPRGPTDPTQYF.

The CDR3 here is CAFIAGGYNEQFF. The chain combines TRBV30 with TRBJ2-1; TCRdb proposes TRBD2, but this gene call is untestable without DNA. CDR3 length equals 13 residues. Per germline, CDR1 GTSNPN and CDR2 SVGIG (reference sequence). The variable domain in full, completed from reference TRBV30 and TRBJ2-1, reads SQTIHQWPATLVQPVGSPLSLECTVEGTSNPNLYWYRQAAGRGLQLLFYSVGIGQISSEVPQNLSASRPQDRQFILSSKKLLLSDSGFYLCAFIAGGYNEQFFGPGTRLTVL.

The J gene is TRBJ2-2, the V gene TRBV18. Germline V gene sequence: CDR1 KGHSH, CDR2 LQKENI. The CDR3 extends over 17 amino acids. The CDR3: CASSPSGQKANTGELFF.

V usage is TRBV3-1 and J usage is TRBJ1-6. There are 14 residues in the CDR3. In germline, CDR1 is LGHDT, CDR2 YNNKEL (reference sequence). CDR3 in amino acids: CASNLSPYNSPLHF.

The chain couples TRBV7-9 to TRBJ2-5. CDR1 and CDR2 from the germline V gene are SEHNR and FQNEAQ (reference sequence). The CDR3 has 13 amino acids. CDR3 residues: CASSNRVWETQYF.

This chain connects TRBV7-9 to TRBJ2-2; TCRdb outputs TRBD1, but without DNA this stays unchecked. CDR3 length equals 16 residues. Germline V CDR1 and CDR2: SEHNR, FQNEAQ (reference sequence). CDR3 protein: CASSWPGQYNTGELFF.